This T cell receptor beta chain stems from a study of vaccination and CD4 T cells after COVID-19. Concerning this clonotype: Its matching antigen is unknown.

This CDR3 has 15 amino acids. Trimming cost V 3 bases and J 5 bases, with 16 bases left between them. Looked up from germline, CDR1 is SGHTA and CDR2 is FQGNSA. As to treatment: roughly ten-day PBMC culture with coronavirus spike peptide pools or control peptides (ViraFEST assay). The Oncomine TCR Beta short-read assay was what sequenced the DNA obtained from cultured CD4+ T cells. Via MiXCR, TCRdb re-called the PCR reads, giving one row per CDR3 protein. Of fewer than 20,000 distinct CDR3 sequences in the sample, 50% were seen once. The chain combines TRBV7-2 with TRBJ1-1, with D perhaps matching TRBD1 (6 bases). The TCR was taken from a human donor who had recovered from COVID-19. The sequenced material came from CD4+ T cells from blood, cultured in vitro. CDR3 nucleotides: TGTGCCAGCAGCTTTAATGGCGACAGGCGAACTGAAGCTTTCTTT. Amino acid sequence: CASSFNGDRRTEAFF. The entire variable domain, with the rest obtained from reference TRBV7-2 and TRBJ1-1, is as follows: GAGVSQSPSNKVTEKGKDVELRCDPISGHTALYWYRQSLGQGLEFLIYFQGNSAPDKSGLPSDRFSAERTGGSVSTLTIQRTQQEDSAVYLCASSFNGDRRTEAFFGQGTRLTVV.